One and the same sample provided the 6 T cell receptor beta chains below, sequenced in a study of spatial heterogeneity in lung cancer. Antigens of these TCRs are unknown. Findings and caveats of the study: Expanded intratumoral alpha and beta TCR counts tracked tumor mutation counts.

MiXCR was run by TCRdb on the 5' RACE reads, yielding one entry per CDR3 protein. Among fewer than 8,500 distinct CDR3 sequences, approximately 8.3% were seen once, and the ten largest hold less than 5%. As for time point: sample taken at primary tumor resection. This specimen was lung tumor tissue, taken at surgery. Receptors were obtained from a male donor with early-stage non-small cell lung cancer.

Note on this clonotype: One junction end disagrees with the germline gene, perhaps due to a read error. The V and J genes are TRBV7-7 and TRBJ2-5; D is perhaps TRBD1 (5 bases). CDR1 and CDR2 (germline): SSHAT, FNYEAQ (reference sequence). The CDR3 is 14 amino acids. In DNA form, the CDR3 reads TGTGCTAGCAGCTCAACAAAGCAGGGAGAGACCCAGTACTTC. This sequence encodes CASSSTKQGETQYF.

Relative to its sample, this clonotype is medium-sized. The rearrangement joins TRBV18 to TRBJ2-2, with 9 nucleotides matching TRBD1. CDR3 length equals 16 residues. Germline loops: CDR1 KGHSH, CDR2 LQKENI. The J segment lost 3 bases and the V segment lost 0 bases, leaving 2 bases of the junction unmatched. The CDR3 sequence: CASSPPGQGYTGELFF. The CDR3 DNA reads TGTGCCAGCTCACCACCGGGACAGGGATACACCGGGGAGCTGTTTTTT.

This clonotype was detected ten times or more. Written as DNA, the CDR3 is TGTGCCAGCGTGGGGAAGGGCGGAGTGCAAGAGACCCAGTACTTC. This codes for CASVGKGGVQETQYF. The chain joins TRBV28 to TRBJ2-5; D is unresolved. Trimming took 8 bases from V and 2 from J, leaving 18 bases between them. This CDR3 has 15 residues. CDR1 and CDR2 (germline): MDHEN, SYDVKM.

This clonotype came up many times. The V and J genes are TRBV20-1 and TRBJ1-3; D is uncertain. The V end lost 3 bases, the J end lost 4 bases, and 19 bases lay between the germline ends. The germline V gene encodes CDR1 DFQATT and CDR2 SNEGSKA (reference sequence). The CDR3 contains 16 residues. The DNA of the CDR3 is TGCAGTGCTAGTTCCTACCCCGATTTGGAAGGAAACACCATATATTTT. Encoded protein: CSASSYPDLEGNTIYF.

Many counts were recorded for this clonotype. This chain joins TRBV5-1 and TRBJ1-3, with D tentatively TRBD1 (5 bases). The CDR3 spans 14 residues. V lost 5 bases, J lost 6 bases, and 15 bases lay in between. The germline V gene has CDR1 SGHRS and CDR2 YFSETQ. CDR3 loop: CASSFAGTENTIYF. For the CDR3, the DNA is TGCGCCAGCAGTTTCGCCGGGACCGAAAACACCATATATTTT.

V usage is TRBV11-1 and J usage is TRBJ2-1; perhaps TRBD2 as D (5 bases). Germline CDR1 SGHAT, CDR2 FQDESV (reference sequence). V shed 5 bases and J shed 3 bases, with 14 bases lying between them. The CDR3 sequence is 15 residues long. In DNA form, the CDR3 reads TGTGCCAGCAGCCAGGACTCAGGAGGCTACAATGAGCAGTTCTTC. Amino acids: CASSQDSGGYNEQFF. Variable domain in full (rest from reference TRBV11-1 and TRBJ2-1): EAEVAQSPRYKITEKSQAVAFWCDPISGHATLYWYRQILGQGPELLVQFQDESVVDDSQLPKDRFSAERLKGVDSTLKIQPAELGDSAMYLCASSQDSGGYNEQFFGPGTRLTVL.